The 2 T cell receptor beta chains in this list originate from one sample, sequenced in a study of blood T cell repertoires in COVID-19. Libraries were prepared by immunoSEQ multiplex PCR; TCRdb keeps only in-frame clonotypes and omits some of them. The table shows about 220,000 clones, with 80% to 90% occurring only once. The sample consisted of PBMCs or T cells enriched from blood (not recorded which). All receptors derive from a woman aged 40 to 49 who had been exposed to COVID-19.

This chain connects TRBV18 to TRBJ1-2; the D gene is possibly TRBD1 (5 bases). Trimming cost V 2 bases and J 4 bases, with 14 bases left between them. This CDR3 is built from 15 residues. Germline CDR1 and CDR2: KGHSH and LQKENI. The CDR3 region has the DNA TGTGCCAGCTCACCAAGAGACAGTAGCCTCTATGGCTACACCTTC. It encodes CASSPRDSSLYGYTF.

This sequence joins TRBV6-1 and TRBJ2-1; 10 bases match TRBD2. This CDR3 has 17 residues. In germline, CDR1 is MNHNS, CDR2 SASEGT. Germline trimming cut 2 bases from V and 7 bases from J; bases unmatched to any gene: 11. Written as DNA, the CDR3 is TGTGCCAGCAGTGAATTTGGGTCGCTAGCGGGGGAGAATGAGCAGTTCTTC. It codes for CASSEFGSLAGENEQFF.